This T cell receptor (beta chain) appears in the sequencing data of a study of vaccination and CD4 T cells after COVID-19. Scientists ran DNA taken from cultured CD4+ T cells through the Oncomine TCR Beta short-read assay for sequencing. TCRdb recomputed calls from the PCR reads with MiXCR, one row per CDR3 protein. The sample holds roughly 11,000 distinct CDR3 sequences; about 74% are singletons and the top ten take roughly 10%. Documented treatment: roughly nine-day PBMC culture with coronavirus spike peptide pools or control peptides (ViraFEST assay). It was on days 3 and 7 that half the medium was replaced with fresh IL-2 medium. A word on this clonotype: Its matching antigen is unknown.

The sequence was obtained from a human donor who had recovered from COVID-19. The sequenced sample was CD4+ T cells from blood, cultured in vitro.

The CDR3 is CASSEVRREGYEQYF. In DNA form, the CDR3 reads TGTGCCAGCAGTGAAGTAAGGAGGGAGGGCTACGAGCAGTACTTC. V gene TRBV6-1 combines with J gene TRBJ2-7, with 7 nucleotides matching TRBD2. This CDR3 contains 15 residues. CDR1 and CDR2 from the germline V gene are MNHNS and SASEGT. The J segment lost 3 bases and the V segment lost 1 base, leaving 6 bases of the junction unmatched.